What follows describes a single T cell receptor beta chain. Its antigen is not known. Germline CDR1 reads LNHDA; CDR2 reads SQIVND (reference sequence). The CDR3 loop spans 16 amino acids. V shed 2 bases, J shed 4 bases, and the junction held 8 bases outside the gene matches. This entry comes from a study of cytomegalovirus exposure and HLA in healthy donors. Across the study: Counted in an early data release were about 85 million unique TCRs from HLA-typed donors.

Study observations and caveats: According to a later analysis, donors in an Asian-associated ancestry cluster reportedly had fewer N-insertions than the 666-donor mean.

In the PCR, 60 Vbeta and 13 Jbeta primers were used. Some clones are missing from TCRdb's copy, which holds only in-frame ones; the method was immunoSEQ multiplex PCR. The sample lists around 170,000 clones; over 65% were seen once. The receptor's source is a man aged 18 to 30 in good health and CMV-seronegative. Sequencing was done on a sample of PBMCs. This chain joins TRBV19 and TRBJ2-5; 9 bases align to TRBD2. The CDR3 region is CASSILAGDVGETQYF. The CDR3 DNA follows: TGTGCCAGTAGTATATTAGCGGGAGACGTGGGAGAGACCCAGTACTTC.